This passage covers 13 T cell receptor beta chains from one sample sequenced in a study of T cells in Graves' hyperthyroidism and ophthalmopathy. It was RNA transcripts that yielded the amplified TCR beta CDR3 regions. The study used the HTBI primer set for a first-round RT-PCR of the TCR CDR3. MiXCR was run by TCRdb on the multiplex PCR reads, yielding one entry per CDR3 protein. This table holds about 360,000 distinct CDR3 sequences, roughly 13% found once. Sequenced material: blood. The receptors were sampled from a woman younger than 35 with Graves' hyperthyroidism.

This clonotype was seen at least ten times. V usage is TRBV11-1 and J usage is TRBJ2-7, with TRBD1 as a possible D gene (6 bases). V lost 5 bases to trimming and J lost 6 bases, with 17 bases between them. The length of the CDR3 is 14 residues. CDR1 and CDR2 from the germline V gene are SGHAT and FQDESV (reference sequence). CDR3 residues: CASSPRDIGSEQYF. For the CDR3, the DNA is TGTGCCAGCAGCCCCCGGGACATAGGGAGCGAGCAGTACTTC.

This clonotype was counted only a few times. In nucleotides, the CDR3 is TGCAGCGTTGAAGGGGATAGCAATCAGCCCCAGCATTTT. It yields the protein CSVEGDSNQPQHF. This chain links TRBV29-1 with TRBJ1-5; no clear D gene. The V end lost 1 base, the J end lost 0 bases, and 4 bases lay between the germline ends. This CDR3 region has 13 residues. Germline CDR1 and CDR2: SQVTM and ANQGSEA. The full variable domain, in which reference TRBV29-1 and TRBJ1-5 provide the parts outside the CDR3, is SAVISQKPSRDICQRGTSLTIQCQVDSQVTMMFWYRQQPGQSLTLIATANQGSEATYESGFVIDKFPISRPNLTFSTLTVSNMSPEDSSIYLCSVEGDSNQPQHFGDGTRLSIL.

The chain recombines TRBV6-2 or TRBV6-3 with TRBJ2-7; D is unresolved. The CDR3 runs 14 residues. Germline CDR1 and CDR2: MNHEY and SVGEGT. V lost 6 bases, J lost 9 bases, and 21 bases lay in between. CDR3 protein: CASRPLGFGLGQYF. CDR3 DNA: TGTGCCAGCAGACCTCTGGGGTTCGGCTTGGGGCAGTACTTC.

This chain connects TRBV3-1 to TRBJ2-5; perhaps TRBD1 as D (7 bases). V was shortened by 3 bases and J by 5 bases, with 13 bases between the two germline ends. CDR3 length equals 14 residues. Germline assignment: CDR1 LGHDT and CDR2 YNNKEL (reference sequence). CDR3 DNA: TGTGCCAGCAGCCACGGCAGGGGGGAGGAGACCCAGTACTTC. Its protein product is CASSHGRGEETQYF.

The sample holds many counts of this clonotype. The rearrangement joins TRBV19 to TRBJ2-5; TRBD2 might be the D (5 bases). The V gene lost 5 bases and the J gene lost 5 bases, with 15 bases spanning the gap. The CDR3 has 14 residues. The V gene's germline CDR1 is LNHDA and CDR2 SQIVND (reference sequence). The CDR3 DNA reads TGTGCCAGTAGTCCACGGACTGGATTGGAGACCCAGTACTTC. It translates to CASSPRTGLETQYF. The variable domain in full, with the rest retrieved from reference TRBV19 and TRBJ2-5, is DGGITQSPKYLFRKEGQNVTLSCEQNLNHDAMYWYRQDPGQGLRLIYYSQIVNDFQKGDIAEGYSVSREKKESFPLTVTSAQKNPTAFYLCASSPRTGLETQYFGPGTRLLVL.

Details on this clonotype: It may be a read error: a sequence one base away is much more abundant. The V and J genes are TRBV7-9 and TRBJ2-1; either TRBD1 or TRBD2 may fit D (5 bases each). V lost 2 bases, J lost 10 bases, and 15 bases lay in between. The length of the CDR3 is 14 residues. Germline assignment: CDR1 SEHNR and CDR2 FQNEAQ (reference sequence). The CDR3 spells CASSLRGPKEEQFF. The CDR3 DNA is TGTGCCAGCAGCTTAAGGGGACCCAAAGAGGAGCAGTTCTTC.

This clonotype was recorded a few times. The chain recombines TRBV12-3 or TRBV12-4 with TRBJ1-6; 10 bases align to TRBD1. V was clipped by 3 bases and J by 9 bases; unmatched bases: 8. This CDR3 contains 16 residues. The CDR3 DNA is TGTGCCAGCAGTTTGGGGGGGACAGGGGCAATTTCACCCCTCCACTTT. Its protein is CASSLGGTGAISPLHF.

About this clonotype: This may stem from a read error, because a much larger clone lies one nucleotide away. V is TRBV20-1 and J is TRBJ2-7; possible D gene TRBD1, 6 bases. Germline loops: CDR1 DFQATT, CDR2 SNEGSKA (reference sequence). The CDR3 is 15 amino acids. CDR3 DNA: TGCAGTGCTAGGACCCCTGGGGGCGGAACCTACGAGCAGTGCTTC. Its protein product is CSARTPGGGTYEQCF.

This clonotype was counted only a few times. This chain uses TRBV12-3 or TRBV12-4 with TRBJ2-1; 15 bases map to TRBD2. The ends lost 4 bases at V and 2 bases at J; junction bases unmatched: 9. This CDR3 is 19 amino acids long. CDR3 in amino acids: CASSSSLGLAGGPYNEQFF. The CDR3 region has the DNA TGTGCCAGCAGTTCCAGCCTCGGACTAGCGGGGGGGCCCTACAATGAGCAGTTCTTC.

This clonotype was observed at least ten times. The chain is built from TRBV29-1 and TRBJ2-5; D uncertain. Germline V gene data show CDR1 as SQVTM and CDR2 as ANQGSEA. V was pared by 1 base and J by 1 base, with 7 bases between. This CDR3 has 13 residues. The CDR3 bases are TGCAGCGTTGAAGTGGCCAGCCAAGAGACCCAGTACTTC. Protein product: CSVEVASQETQYF.

There are a few counts of this clonotype. The V gene is TRBV6-2 or TRBV6-3, the J gene TRBJ2-3; D is possibly TRBD2 (6 bases). The germline V gene has CDR1 MNHEY and CDR2 SVGEGT. The V gene lost 6 bases and the J gene lost 3 bases, with 16 bases spanning the gap. This CDR3 region has 15 residues. In nucleotides, the CDR3 is TGTGCCAGCAGGCGACTAGGTCCAGGGACAGATACGCAGTATTTT. This codes for CASRRLGPGTDTQYF.

This clonotype was seen a handful of times. This chain joins TRBV27 and TRBJ2-1; 7 nucleotides match TRBD2. Per the germline V gene, CDR1 is MNHEY and CDR2 is SMNVEV (reference sequence). The CDR3 is 17 amino acids. After removal of 7 bases from V and 6 bases from J, the junction contained 18 bases not matched to a gene. This CDR3 is CASIGVVGGSVFNEQFF. The CDR3 bases are TGTGCCAGCATTGGGGTGGTTGGCGGGAGCGTTTTCAATGAGCAGTTCTTC.

This clonotype has at least ten counts. The chain carries TRBV20-1 and TRBJ1-4; D call uncertain. This CDR3 spans 13 amino acids. The V gene's germline CDR1 is DFQATT and CDR2 SNEGSKA (reference sequence). Trimming stripped 0 bases from V and 10 bases from J, with 12 bases between. The DNA for the CDR3 is TGCAGTGCTAGAGATGAATTTCGAGGAAAACTGTTTTTT. It codes for CSARDEFRGKLFF.